These 9 T cell receptor beta chains were all obtained from the same sample, sequenced in a study of blood T cells in healthy people across ages. Using a J-beta primer mix together with a sample-barcoded 5' primer, a second PCR was run for about 7 to 12 cycles. Using its own MiXCR run on the 5' RACE reads, TCRdb lists one record per CDR3 protein. The sample has about 650,000 distinct CDR3 sequences; more than 45% are singletons. Sequenced: blood. The receptors were gathered from an elderly woman in good health.

With respect to this clonotype: One end of the junction varies from germline; a read error may be responsible. The chain couples TRBV20-1 to TRBJ1-1; no reliable D call. Germline values: CDR1 DFQATT, CDR2 SNEGSKA (reference sequence). The CDR3 covers 13 residues. CDR3: CNARDPTETEAFF. The CDR3 DNA reads TGCAATGCTAGAGATCCTACAGAAACTGAAGCTTTCTTT.

The chain links TRBV5-6 to TRBJ2-3; D is ambiguous. V was shortened by 1 base and J by 4 bases, with 22 bases between the two germline ends. There are 18 residues in the CDR3. In germline, CDR1 is SGHDT, CDR2 YYEEEE. CDR3 sequence (DNA): TGTGCCAGCAGCTTGCAAATCCGCCCCCCTAACGTGGCAGATACGCAGTATTTT. This encodes CASSLQIRPPNVADTQYF.

Details on this clonotype: This clone may be a read error of a much larger clone one base away. The rearrangement joins TRBV5-1 to TRBJ2-5; D call uncertain. The V gene lost 4 bases and the J gene lost 11 bases, with 12 bases spanning the gap. The length of the CDR3 is 11 residues. Per germline, CDR1 SGHRS and CDR2 YFSETQ. The CDR3 nucleotides are TGCGCCAGCAGCGACCACAATGAGCAGTACTTC. Protein product: CASSDHNEQYF.

This clonotype was seen only once. The chain recombines TRBV28 with TRBJ2-5; D tentatively reads TRBD1 or TRBD2 (5 bases each). The better agreement between TRBJ2-7 and the DNA end casts doubt on the J call. The CDR3 is 11 residues long. The germline V gene has CDR1 MDHEN and CDR2 SYDVKM. CDR3 in DNA: TGTGCCAGCATGGGGGATTACGAGCAGTACTTC. Translated, it gives CASMGDYEQYF.

Worth noting for this clonotype: This could be a read error, since a much larger clone is one nucleotide away. The gene calls are TRBV29-1 and TRBJ2-1; 7 bases are a match to TRBD1. V was clipped by 3 bases and J by 10 bases; unmatched bases: 9. CDR1 SQVTM and CDR2 ANQGSEA come from the germline V gene. CDR3 size: 13 residues. CDR3 amino acids: CSVDRQGSYEQFF. The CDR3 DNA reads as TGCAGCGTTGACCGACAGGGATCCTACGAGCAGTTCTTC.

This rearrangement joins TRBV30 to TRBJ2-3, with TRBD2 matching over 7 bases. In germline, CDR1 is GTSNPN, CDR2 SVGIG (reference sequence). The CDR3 runs to 14 residues. Losses at the gene ends were 3 bases for V and 1 base for J; bases not matched to a gene: 4. CDR3 sequence (DNA): TGTGCCTGGAGGCCTAGCGGAGGCACAGATACGCAGTATTTT. This encodes CAWRPSGGTDTQYF.

V gene TRBV4-1 combines with J gene TRBJ2-5; 7 bases align to TRBD1. This CDR3 has 18 residues. J lost 5 bases, V lost 2 bases, and 17 bases had no gene match. Per germline, CDR1 MGHRA and CDR2 YSYEKL. The CDR3 DNA is TGCGCCAGCAGCCAAACTTGGGGGTGGATTCGAGGGGGCGAGACCCAGTACTTC. Protein sequence: CASSQTWGWIRGGETQYF.

This chain connects TRBV29-1 to TRBJ2-3; 8 bases are shared with TRBD2. The CDR3 is 14 residues long. V shed 8 bases and J 0 bases; nucleotides not matched to a gene: 7. Germline V gene lookup returns CDR1 SQVTM and CDR2 ANQGSEA. The CDR3 loop is CSSSGGASTDTQYF. Written as DNA, the CDR3 is TGCAGCAGTTCGGGGGGGGCAAGCACAGATACGCAGTATTTT.

This clonotype has only a few counts. The rearrangement links TRBV29-1 to TRBJ2-1; the D gene is possibly TRBD2 (6 bases). The J call may not be correct, given that the DNA end is closer to TRBJ2-7. The CDR3 length is 15 residues. Germline V gene sequence: CDR1 SQVTM, CDR2 ANQGSEA. The CDR3 DNA is TGCAGCGCTACCACTAGCTCCTACTCCTACAATGAGCAGTACTTC. It codes for CSATTSSYSYNEQYF.